This is a list of T cell receptor beta chains from one sample in a study of blood T cell repertoires in COVID-19. Profiled with immunoSEQ multiplex PCR; TCRdb holds only in-frame clones, not every one. Among under 250,000 clones listed, more than 85% were seen once. Material: peripheral blood. All receptors derive from a woman in her 70s with active or convalescent COVID-19. Both conserved end residues are part of each CDR3. D genes are given only for firm matches. Clone size appears in some rows only: once, few, many, or a class for an expanded clone.

V: TRBV19
size: NA
J: TRBJ1-6
D: NA
CDR3: CASAKTGNSPLHF
DNA: TGTGCCAGTGCAAAAACAGGCAATTCACCCCTCCACTTT

V: TRBV6-5
size: NA
J: TRBJ1-5
D: NA
CDR3: CASSTTENQPQHF
DNA: TGTGCCAGCAGTACAACAGAAAATCAGCCCCAGCATTTT

V: TRBV5-4
size: NA
J: TRBJ2-7
D: TRBD2
CDR3: CASSPVAGGIYEQYF
DNA: TGTGCCAGCAGCCCGGTAGCGGGGGGGATCTACGAGCAGTACTTC

V: TRBV6-5
size: few
J: TRBJ1-2
D: TRBD1
CDR3: CASPDRVSGGYTF
DNA: TGTGCCAGCCCCGACAGGGTGTCTGGTGGCTACACCTTC

V: TRBV7-3
size: NA
J: TRBJ1-1
D: NA
CDR3: CASSSQGGTTEAFF
DNA: TGTGCCAGCAGCTCCCAGGGAGGCACCACTGAAGCTTTCTTT

V: TRBV6-1
size: NA
J: TRBJ2-1
D: NA
CDR3: CASKPPSSYNEQFF
DNA: TGTGCCAGCAAGCCGCCTAGCTCCTACAATGAGCAGTTCTTC

V: TRBV5-6
size: NA
J: TRBJ1-4
D: TRBD1
CDR3: CASSPGGARGNEKLFF
DNA: TGTGCCAGCAGCCCGGGAGGGGCCAGGGGGAATGAAAAACTGTTTTTT

V: TRBV11-2
size: NA
J: TRBJ1-2
D: NA
CDR3: CASSRNYGYTF
DNA: TGTGCCAGCAGTCGTAACTATGGCTACACCTTC

V: TRBV18
size: NA
J: TRBJ1-1
D: NA
CDR3: CASSLLDTEAFF
DNA: TGTGCCAGCTCACTTCTAGACACTGAAGCTTTCTTT

V: TRBV6-4
size: few
J: TRBJ1-2
D: NA
CDR3: CASSAPGGYGYTF
DNA: TGTGCCAGCAGTGCCCCGGGGGGCTATGGCTACACCTTC

V: TRBV2
size: NA
J: TRBJ2-5
D: TRBD1
CDR3: CASSGPGQGATQYF
DNA: TGTGCCAGCAGTGGTCCCGGACAGGGTGCGACCCAGTACTTC

V: TRBV7-2
size: NA
J: TRBJ2-5
D: NA
CDR3: CASSFGDRRTQYF
DNA: TGTGCCAGCAGCTTCGGAGATAGAAGGACCCAGTACTTC

V: TRBV6-4
size: NA
J: TRBJ1-5
D: NA
CDR3: CASSERRGIQPQHF
DNA: TGTGCCAGCAGTGAGCGGCGGGGAATTCAGCCCCAGCATTTT

V: TRBV6-2/TRBV6-3
size: NA
J: TRBJ2-3
D: NA
CDR3: CASSSPFRQVTDTQYF
DNA: TGTGCCAGCAGTTCGCCTTTTCGACAAGTCACAGATACGCAGTATTTT

V: TRBV7-9
size: NA
J: TRBJ2-6
D: TRBD1
CDR3: CASSYTGAPGANVLTF
DNA: TGTGCCAGCAGCTATACAGGGGCCCCTGGGGCCAACGTCCTGACTTTC

V: TRBV7-8
size: NA
J: TRBJ1-4
D: NA
CDR3: CASSPRGGWGNEKLFF
DNA: TGTGCCAGCAGCCCTAGGGGGGGCTGGGGAAATGAAAAACTGTTTTTT

V: TRBV15
size: NA
J: TRBJ2-1
D: TRBD1
CDR3: CATSGDRGNYNEQFF
DNA: TGTGCCACCAGCGGAGACAGGGGGAACTACAATGAGCAGTTCTTC

V: TRBV5-1
size: NA
J: TRBJ1-1
D: NA
CDR3: CASKPNMNTEAFF
DNA: TGCGCCAGCAAACCGAACATGAACACTGAAGCTTTCTTT

V: TRBV20-1
size: NA
J: TRBJ2-3
D: NA
CDR3: CSAARDTQYF
DNA: TGCAGTGCGGCTAGGGATACGCAGTATTTT

V: TRBV27
size: NA
J: TRBJ2-7
D: NA
CDR3: CASRGQGSYEQYF
DNA: TGTGCCAGCAGGGGGCAAGGCTCCTACGAGCAGTACTTC

V: TRBV9
size: NA
J: TRBJ1-1
D: NA
CDR3: CASSARGRNTEAFF
DNA: TGTGCCAGCAGCGCACGAGGGAGGAACACTGAAGCTTTCTTT

V: TRBV5-1
size: NA
J: TRBJ1-1
D: NA
CDR3: CASRKGVGDEAFF
DNA: TGCGCCAGCAGAAAGGGGGTGGGAGATGAAGCTTTCTTT

V: TRBV3-1/TRBV3-2
size: NA
J: TRBJ1-3
D: NA
CDR3: CASSQVAAGNTIYF
DNA: TGTGCCAGCAGCCAAGTGGCGGCCGGAAACACCATATATTTT

V: TRBV6-6
size: many
J: TRBJ1-1
D: NA
CDR3: CASRPSFTNTEAFF
DNA: TGTGCCAGCAGGCCGAGTTTTACTAACACTGAAGCTTTCTTT

V: TRBV29-1
size: NA
J: TRBJ2-1
D: NA
CDR3: CSAHRQTAEQFF
DNA: TGCAGCGCTCACCGACAGACAGCTGAGCAGTTCTTC

V: TRBV19
size: NA
J: TRBJ1-4
D: TRBD1
CDR3: CASTVTWTGYEKLFF
DNA: TGTGCCAGTACCGTCACGTGGACAGGTTATGAAAAACTGTTTTTT

V: TRBV9
size: NA
J: TRBJ1-4
D: NA
CDR3: CASSPGGTREKLFF
DNA: TGTGCCAGCAGCCCTGGGGGGACCCGAGAAAAACTGTTTTTT

V: TRBV7-3
size: NA
J: TRBJ1-6
D: NA
CDR3: CASSQGGVRDTRDSPLHF
DNA: TGTGCCAGCAGCCAAGGGGGGGTCCGGGACACAAGGGATTCACCCCTCCACTTT

V: TRBV7-2
size: NA
J: TRBJ1-3
D: NA
CDR3: CASSYLQGSSGNTIYF
DNA: TGTGCCAGCAGCTATCTGCAGGGAAGCTCTGGAAACACCATATATTTT